Shown below are 26 T cell receptor beta chains from a single sample sequenced in a study of Ad26.COV2.S vaccination and SARS-CoV-2 variants (dated by TCRdb to the early 2020s). Library generation was performed with the immunoSEQ multiplex PCR assay. TCRdb took this table from immuneACCESS and kept in-frame rearrangements with V and J called. Such tables lack part of the clones; where checked against another copy, unresolved V genes explain under half of the gap, and the rest is unexplained. In all, the sample holds around 350,000 clones, and roughly nine tenths of those were seen once. Of the sample, roughly 3.9% falls within the top ten clones. Reading the label with the study, this specimen's time point is: individuals recovered from natural SARS-CoV-2 infection. Sample: peripheral blood, taken after recovery from COVID-19. The receptors were gathered from a human donor who had recovered from COVID-19.

V is TRBV18 and J is TRBJ2-2; D possibly matches TRBD1 or TRBD2 (5 bases each). The CDR3 is made up of 18 amino acids. The germline CDR1 and CDR2 sequences are KGHSH and LQKENI. V shed 1 base and J shed 0 bases, with 15 bases lying between them. CDR3: CASSPLPGTAANTGELFF. In DNA, the CDR3 is TGTGCCAGCTCACCACTACCCGGGACCGCAGCGAACACCGGGGAGCTGTTTTTT. Full variable domain (remainder filled in from reference TRBV18 and TRBJ2-2): NAGVMQNPRHLVRRRGQEARLRCSPMKGHSHVYWYRQLPEEGLKFMVYLQKENIIDESGMPKERFSAEFPKEGPSILRIQQVVRGDSAAYFCASSPLPGTAANTGELFFGEGSRLTVL.

Comments on this clone: Additional DNA sequences in this sample encode the identical CDR3. The chain is built from TRBV7-9 and TRBJ2-5; D not certain. The CDR3 contains 12 residues. Trimming stripped 6 bases from V and 5 bases from J, with 10 bases between. Germline loops: CDR1 SEHNR, CDR2 FQNEAQ (reference sequence). CDR3 in amino acids: CASSRDGETQYF. CDR3 coding DNA: TGTGCCAGCAGTCGAGATGGGGAGACCCAGTACTTC.

The J gene is TRBJ2-1, the V gene TRBV29-1, with 10 positions matching TRBD1. From germline, CDR1 is SQVTM and CDR2 ANQGSEA. Trimming cost V 6 bases and J 3 bases; bases outside gene matches: 5. The CDR3 runs 14 residues. The CDR3 nucleotides read TGCAGCGTCCGGGACAGGGGACTCTACAATGAGCAGTTCTTC. Amino acid sequence: CSVRDRGLYNEQFF.

The sample holds one count of this clone. The rearrangement uses TRBV19 and TRBJ1-2, with TRBD1 as a possible D gene (5 bases). Trimming took off 7 bases at V and 4 bases at J, with 16 bases between the two ends. The CDR3 runs to 14 residues. Germline CDR1 reads LNHDA; CDR2 reads SQIVND (reference sequence). This CDR3 is CASMWLGAPYGYTF. The CDR3 DNA sequence: TGTGCCAGTATGTGGTTAGGGGCACCCTATGGCTACACCTTC.

The chain uses TRBV18 and TRBJ2-5; D might be TRBD1 (6 bases). Germline V gene data show CDR1 as KGHSH and CDR2 as LQKENI. Trimming took 0 bases from V and 1 from J, leaving 15 bases between them. CDR3 length: 17 amino acids. CDR3 region: CASSPPRIGGPQETQYF. The DNA of the CDR3 is TGTGCCAGCTCACCACCGAGAATAGGGGGACCCCAAGAGACCCAGTACTTC.

The V call is TRBV9, the J call TRBJ2-2; no reliable D call. Trimming removed 0 bases at V and 7 bases at J, with 4 bases between. Germline assignment: CDR1 SGDLS and CDR2 YYNGEE. CDR3 length equals 12 residues. Here the CDR3 DNA reads TGTGCCAGCAGCGTAGTCGACGGGGAGCTGTTTTTT. Translating gives CASSVVDGELFF. Supplemented by reference TRBV9 and TRBJ2-2, the full variable domain reads DSGVTQTPKHLITATGQRVTLRCSPRSGDLSVYWYQQSLDQGLQFLIQYYNGEERAKGNILERFSAQQFPDLHSELNLSSLELGDSALYFCASSVVDGELFFGEGSRLTVL.

The chain has TRBV27 and TRBJ1-3; D not resolved. This CDR3 is built from 13 residues. V dropped 0 bases and J dropped 1 base, with 1 base sitting between them. Germline CDR1 MNHEY, CDR2 SMNVEV (reference sequence). The CDR3 nucleotides read TGTGCCAGCAGTTTATCGTCTGGAAACACCATATATTTT. Translating gives CASSLSSGNTIYF.

The chain links TRBV2 to TRBJ2-1; weak D call: TRBD2 (6 bases). V gave up 4 bases and J gave up 0 bases, with 10 bases separating them. Germline CDR1 reads SNHLY; CDR2 reads FYNNEI. The CDR3 totals 15 residues. The CDR3 sequence: CASSVGDFSYNEQFF. CDR3 nucleotide sequence: TGTGCCAGCAGTGTGGGGGACTTCTCCTACAATGAGCAGTTCTTC. Using reference TRBV2 and TRBJ2-1 for the parts outside the CDR3, the full variable domain is EPEVTQTPSHQVTQMGQEVILRCVPISNHLYFYWYRQILGQKVEFLVSFYNNEISEKSEIFDDQFSVERPDGSNFTLKIRSTKLEDSAMYFCASSVGDFSYNEQFFGPGTRLTVL.

The rearrangement uses TRBV7-2 and TRBJ1-5; a possible D gene is TRBD1 (5 bases). From germline, CDR1 is SGHTA and CDR2 FQGNSA. Trimming left V 6 bases short and J 2 bases short, with 17 bases between. The CDR3 is made up of 16 amino acids. DNA for the CDR3: TGTGCCAGCAGTTTAACGCCGGGACTCCGCAATCAGCCCCAGCATTTT. Encoded protein: CASSLTPGLRNQPQHF.

The chain uses TRBV19 and TRBJ1-1, with D tentatively TRBD1 (5 bases). V dropped 5 bases and J dropped 0 bases, with 10 bases sitting between them. The CDR3 totals 14 residues. Germline CDR1 LNHDA, CDR2 SQIVND (reference sequence). CDR3 nucleotides: TGTGCCAGTAGTCGGACAACCATGAACACTGAAGCTTTCTTT. Translation: CASSRTTMNTEAFF. The variable domain in full, completed from reference TRBV19 and TRBJ1-1, reads DGGITQSPKYLFRKEGQNVTLSCEQNLNHDAMYWYRQDPGQGLRLIYYSQIVNDFQKGDIAEGYSVSREKKESFPLTVTSAQKNPTAFYLCASSRTTMNTEAFFGQGTRLTVV.

The chain couples TRBV12-3 or TRBV12-4 to TRBJ2-3; 7 bases line up with TRBD2. V gave up 5 bases and J gave up 2 bases; unmatched junction bases: 1. The CDR3 extends over 13 amino acids. The CDR3 spells CASSRDYTDTQYF. In DNA form, the CDR3 reads TGTGCCAGCAGTCGGGACTACACAGATACGCAGTATTTT.

This clone was detected only a few times. Other DNA sequences within the sample encode an identical CDR3. This chain uses TRBV6-1 with TRBJ1-2; 7 bases are shared with TRBD1. The ends lost 1 base at V and 4 bases at J; junction bases unmatched: 3. Germline CDR1 MNHNS, CDR2 SASEGT. This CDR3 is 14 amino acids long. CDR3 protein: CASSEGGGGYGYTF. Written as DNA, the CDR3 is TGTGCCAGCAGTGAAGGAGGGGGCGGCTATGGCTACACCTTC.

This rearrangement joins TRBV29-1 to TRBJ1-2, with 7 bases that match TRBD1. Trimming cost V 6 bases and J 3 bases; bases outside gene matches: 7. Germline V lookup: CDR1 SQVTM, CDR2 ANQGSEA. The CDR3 runs to 13 residues. The CDR3 DNA is TGCAGCGTGAGACAGGGCTTTGACTATGGCTACACCTTC. This translates into CSVRQGFDYGYTF.

The table lists this clone with a few counts. CDR3 nucleotides: TGTGCCAGCAGTGACGGGGGGGACACCGGGGAGCTGTTTTTT. This codes for CASSDGGDTGELFF. This chain joins TRBV6-4 and TRBJ2-2, with 7 bases matching TRBD2. The CDR3 runs to 14 residues. Germline CDR1 is MRHNA and CDR2 is SNTAGT. The ends lost 2 bases at V and 3 bases at J; junction bases unmatched: 0.

V is TRBV9 and J is TRBJ1-2; 7 positions agree with TRBD1. CDR1 is SGDLS and CDR2 is YYNGEE in the germline V gene. Losses at the gene ends were 6 bases for V and 4 bases for J; bases not matched to a gene: 9. This CDR3 has 14 amino acids. In DNA, the CDR3 is TGTGCCAGCACCCCCGACAGGGAAATCTATGGCTACACCTTC. It encodes CASTPDREIYGYTF.

In its sample, this clone was seen once. This sample includes further DNA sequences coding for the same CDR3. The chain joins TRBV7-9 to TRBJ1-1; D not certain. Germline V lookup: CDR1 SEHNR, CDR2 FQNEAQ (reference sequence). There are 12 residues in the CDR3. Trimming took 0 bases from V and 8 from J, leaving 7 bases between them. The CDR3: CASSLAGVEAFF. Here the CDR3 DNA reads TGTGCCAGCAGCTTAGCCGGTGTAGAAGCTTTCTTT.

The chain carries TRBV20-1 and TRBJ1-5; the D is unclear. In germline, CDR1 is DFQATT, CDR2 SNEGSKA (reference sequence). Trimming took off 3 bases at V and 0 bases at J, with 12 bases between the two ends. The CDR3 runs 15 residues. The CDR3 DNA sequence: TGCAGTGCTAGTATTTCCGGGGATAGCAATCAGCCCCAGCATTTT. Translated: CSASISGDSNQPQHF.

With regard to this clone: An end of the junction differs from the germline gene, which may be a read error. V usage is TRBV7-6 and J usage is TRBJ2-3; no clear D gene. The length of the CDR3 is 8 residues. In germline, CDR1 is SGHVS, CDR2 FNYEAQ. CDR3 nucleotides: TGTGCCAGCAGCGCCAACTACTTT. This translates into CASSANYF.

The chain uses TRBV5-1 and TRBJ2-7; D remains unclear. The CDR3 consists of 14 residues. Trimming left V 4 bases short and J 4 bases short, with 15 bases between. Germline V gene sequence: CDR1 SGHRS, CDR2 YFSETQ. The CDR3 nucleotides read TGCGCCAGCAGCCCCGGGCCACCCCCGTACGAGCAGTACTTC. The encoded protein is CASSPGPPPYEQYF.

CDR3 nucleotides: TGTGCCAGCAGCTTAAGCAATCAGCCCCAGCATTTT. Translation: CASSLSNQPQHF. V is TRBV7-2 and J is TRBJ1-5, with D unresolved. Germline CDR1 reads SGHTA; CDR2 reads FQGNSA. The CDR3 runs 12 residues. Trimming took off 2 bases at V and 1 base at J, with 0 bases between the two ends. Together with reference TRBV7-2 and TRBJ1-5, the CDR3 gives the full variable domain: GAGVSQSPSNKVTEKGKDVELRCDPISGHTALYWYRQSLGQGLEFLIYFQGNSAPDKSGLPSDRFSAERTGGSVSTLTIQRTQQEDSAVYLCASSLSNQPQHFGDGTRLSIL.

The V gene is TRBV2, the J gene TRBJ1-3; D remains ambiguous. CDR3 length: 12 residues. Per germline, CDR1 SNHLY and CDR2 FYNNEI. V was pared by 6 bases and J by 2 bases, with 5 bases between. The CDR3: CASRATGNTIYF. The DNA of the CDR3 is TGTGCCAGCAGGGCAACTGGAAACACCATATATTTT.

This chain joins TRBV3-1 (or the pseudogene TRBV3-2) and TRBJ2-7, with 12 bases lining up with TRBD2. Looked up from germline, CDR1 is LGHDT and CDR2 is YNNKEL (reference sequence). Trimming at V came to 3 bases and at J to 3 bases, leaving 3 bases not matched to a gene. There are 15 residues in the CDR3. CDR3 coding DNA: TGTGCCAGCAGCCAGACTAGCGGGGGCCACTACGAGCAGTACTTC. Translation gives CASSQTSGGHYEQYF.

The CDR3 nucleotides are TGTGCCATCAGTGGGCGGGGGGATTACAATGAGCAGTTCTTC. Translating it yields CAISGRGDYNEQFF. The chain links TRBV10-3 to TRBJ2-1, with TRBD2 matching over 8 bases. Germline V gives CDR1 ENHRY, CDR2 SYGVKD. This CDR3 spans 14 amino acids. Losses at the gene ends were 4 bases for V and 4 bases for J; bases not matched to a gene: 3.

The chain couples TRBV6-5 to TRBJ1-3; D gene unclear. V was trimmed by 7 bases and J by 0 bases, leaving 10 bases between them. CDR1 is MNHEY and CDR2 is SVGAGI in the germline V gene. CDR3 size: 14 residues. The CDR3 sequence is CASMAQLSGNTIYF. The CDR3 region has the DNA TGTGCCAGCATGGCACAGCTCTCTGGAAACACCATATATTTT.

The chain is built from TRBV7-2 and TRBJ1-1; D not resolved. CDR1 is SGHTA and CDR2 is FQGNSA in the germline V gene. The CDR3 length is 14 residues. Between the trimmed V and J ends, which lost 1 base and 6 bases, there was a span of 12 bases. The CDR3 sequence is CASSLVGRRSEAFF. The DNA of the CDR3 is TGTGCCAGCAGCTTAGTTGGGCGGAGGTCTGAAGCTTTCTTT.

Here the CDR3 reads CASSLGTEAFF. The CDR3 DNA reads TGTGCCAGCAGCCTAGGCACTGAAGCTTTCTTT. The chain couples TRBV3-1 (or the pseudogene TRBV3-2) to TRBJ1-1; D remains unclear. This CDR3 region has 11 residues. The germline gives CDR1 LGHDT, CDR2 YNNKEL (reference sequence). The V end lost 4 bases, the J end lost 4 bases, and 4 bases lay between the germline ends.